This T cell receptor (beta chain) came from a study of blood T cell repertoires in COVID-19. Whole-study context: Sites in the United States, Italy and Spain provided acute and convalescent COVID-19 samples. In each case, the material was cDNA or gDNA derived from T cells, B-cell-depleted T cells, or PBMCs.

In the original analysis: Reference gene primer amplification in the assay estimated nucleated cell counts. Profiled with immunoSEQ multiplex PCR; TCRdb holds only in-frame clones, not every one. That table is the source of V, J and clone size, and D and trimming were worked out from the DNA. Among about 100,000 clones listed, almost 90% were seen once. Germline lookup yields CDR1 SGHRS and CDR2 YFSETQ. This CDR3 is 14 amino acids long. The trim removed 3 bases at V and 0 bases at J, leaving 0 bases unmatched. The chain has TRBV5-1 and TRBJ2-7; 10 bases match TRBD2. The origin of this receptor is a human donor in a cohort sampled during active COVID-19. Sequenced sample: peripheral blood. The CDR3 DNA sequence: TGCGCCAGCAGCTGGACTAGCGGCTCCTACGAGCAGTACTTC. Translated, it gives CASSWTSGSYEQYF.